The rows below give T cell receptor beta chains drawn from one sample of a study of blood T cell repertoires in COVID-19. Libraries were prepared by immunoSEQ multiplex PCR; TCRdb keeps only in-frame clonotypes and omits some of them. This repertoire shows some 95,000 clones, roughly nine tenths found once; its top ten account for 4.5%. The sample comprised peripheral blood. These receptors all stem from a man in his 70s with acute or convalescent COVID-19. Both conserved end residues are part of each CDR3. D genes are given only for firm matches. For some rows the clone size is stated as once, few or many, or as a class when expanded; others skip it.

v_gene: TRBV2
d_gene: TRBD1
j_gene: TRBJ1-3
abundance: NA
CDR3nt: TGTGCCAGCAGTCAAACAGGGGTAACTGGAAACACCATATATTTT
CDR3aa: CASSQTGVTGNTIYF

v_gene: TRBV3-1/TRBV3-2
d_gene: TRBD2
j_gene: TRBJ2-7
abundance: NA
CDR3nt: TGTGCCAGCAGCCTGGGCGGGGGGTCCTACGAGCAGTACTTC
CDR3aa: CASSLGGGSYEQYF

v_gene: TRBV2
d_gene: TRBD1
j_gene: TRBJ1-2
abundance: NA
CDR3nt: TGTGCCAGCGCCTCACAGGGGGCTTATGGCTACACCTTC
CDR3aa: CASASQGAYGYTF

v_gene: TRBV4-1
d_gene: TRBD1
j_gene: TRBJ1-6
abundance: NA
CDR3nt: TGCGCCAGCAGCCAAGTAGGGACAGTGTATAATTCACCCCTCCACTTT
CDR3aa: CASSQVGTVYNSPLHF

v_gene: TRBV29-1
d_gene: TRBD1
j_gene: TRBJ2-7
abundance: NA
CDR3nt: TGCAGCGCCGGGACAGGAGCTGGCTACGAGCAGTACTTC
CDR3aa: CSAGTGAGYEQYF

v_gene: TRBV19
d_gene: NA
j_gene: TRBJ2-3
abundance: NA
CDR3nt: TGTGCCAGTAGCGAGACAGGTGGGGGCACAGATACGCAGTATTTT
CDR3aa: CASSETGGGTDTQYF

v_gene: TRBV28
d_gene: TRBD2
j_gene: TRBJ2-3
abundance: NA
CDR3nt: TGTGCCAGCAGTTTTAGCGGGGATACACATCGGTATTTT
CDR3aa: CASSFSGDTHRYF

v_gene: TRBV6-5
d_gene: TRBD2
j_gene: TRBJ2-5
abundance: NA
CDR3nt: TGTGCCAGCAGGCACCCCGCGGGGGGGCAGGAGACCCAGTACTTC
CDR3aa: CASRHPAGGQETQYF

v_gene: TRBV6-5
d_gene: NA
j_gene: TRBJ2-5
abundance: NA
CDR3nt: TGTGCCAGCAGCCGACAGAGCCAAGAGACCCAGTACTTC
CDR3aa: CASSRQSQETQYF

v_gene: TRBV10-3
d_gene: TRBD1
j_gene: TRBJ2-3
abundance: NA
CDR3nt: TGTGCCATCAGTGGACGACAGGGGGCAGGCACAGATACGCAGTATTTT
CDR3aa: CAISGRQGAGTDTQYF

v_gene: TRBV5-1
d_gene: TRBD1
j_gene: TRBJ1-3
abundance: NA
CDR3nt: TGCGCCAGCAGCTTGAGACAGGGGGCCGATATTACTGGAAACACCATATATTTT
CDR3aa: CASSLRQGADITGNTIYF

v_gene: TRBV28
d_gene: TRBD1
j_gene: TRBJ1-1
abundance: NA
CDR3nt: TGTGCCAGCAGTGTCACAGGGGACGTATACTTCAAAAACGAAGCTTTCTTT
CDR3aa: CASSVTGDVYFKNEAFF

v_gene: TRBV19
d_gene: NA
j_gene: TRBJ2-7
abundance: few
CDR3nt: TGTGCCAGTAGTCCTTCAGGGTCTACCTACGAGCAGTACTTC
CDR3aa: CASSPSGSTYEQYF

v_gene: TRBV7-9
d_gene: TRBD2
j_gene: TRBJ2-3
abundance: NA
CDR3nt: TGTGCCAGCAGCTTCACACTAGCGGGTGACACGCAGTATTTT
CDR3aa: CASSFTLAGDTQYF

v_gene: TRBV30
d_gene: NA
j_gene: TRBJ1-3
abundance: NA
CDR3nt: TGTGCCTGGAGTGGCCCCCAAGGGGGCTCTGGAAACACCATATATTTT
CDR3aa: CAWSGPQGGSGNTIYF

v_gene: TRBV29-1
d_gene: TRBD1
j_gene: TRBJ1-1
abundance: NA
CDR3nt: TGCAGCGCCGGACAGGGTGACACTGAAGCTTTCTTT
CDR3aa: CSAGQGDTEAFF

v_gene: TRBV4-1
d_gene: NA
j_gene: TRBJ1-3
abundance: NA
CDR3nt: TGCGCCAGCAGCCAAGAGGAGACAGCTGGAAACACCATATATTTT
CDR3aa: CASSQEETAGNTIYF

v_gene: TRBV11-2
d_gene: TRBD1
j_gene: TRBJ1-6
abundance: NA
CDR3nt: TGTGCCAGCAGCCCTGTGGGACAGATTATCTATAATTCACCCCTCCACTTT
CDR3aa: CASSPVGQIIYNSPLHF

v_gene: TRBV20-1
d_gene: NA
j_gene: TRBJ1-2
abundance: NA
CDR3nt: TGCAGTGCTAGAGTCGACAGGACGGGTACCTTC
CDR3aa: CSARVDRTGTF

v_gene: TRBV6-6
d_gene: NA
j_gene: TRBJ1-6
abundance: NA
CDR3nt: TGTGCCAGCAGTTTGGCAGGGGATGGGTCACCCCTCCACTTT
CDR3aa: CASSLAGDGSPLHF

v_gene: TRBV12-3/TRBV12-4
d_gene: TRBD2
j_gene: TRBJ2-7
abundance: NA
CDR3nt: TGTGCCAGCAGTGCGCTAGCGGGGGTGGAGCAGTACTTC
CDR3aa: CASSALAGVEQYF

v_gene: TRBV6-5
d_gene: NA
j_gene: TRBJ1-1
abundance: NA
CDR3nt: TGTGCCAGCAGTTACCTCGGTGAAGCTTTCTTT
CDR3aa: CASSYLGEAFF

v_gene: TRBV3-1/TRBV3-2
d_gene: NA
j_gene: TRBJ1-2
abundance: NA
CDR3nt: TGTGCCAGCAGCCAAGTTAGGCAGGGAAACTATGGCTACACCTTC
CDR3aa: CASSQVRQGNYGYTF

v_gene: TRBV2
d_gene: TRBD1
j_gene: TRBJ1-2
abundance: NA
CDR3nt: TGTGCCAGCAGTGGAACACAGGGGAACTATGGCTACACCTTC
CDR3aa: CASSGTQGNYGYTF

v_gene: TRBV30
d_gene: NA
j_gene: TRBJ1-1
abundance: NA
CDR3nt: TGTGCCTGGGGCCCCTCAGGGTATCTCACTGAAGCTTTCTTT
CDR3aa: CAWGPSGYLTEAFF

v_gene: TRBV4-1
d_gene: NA
j_gene: TRBJ1-1
abundance: NA
CDR3nt: TGCGCCAGCAGCCAAGTTGGCCTTAAAGCTTTCTTT
CDR3aa: CASSQVGLKAFF

v_gene: TRBV5-4
d_gene: NA
j_gene: TRBJ1-1
abundance: NA
CDR3nt: TGTGCCAGCAGCCGAGGAGGTGGACGCCACTCCCCGAACACTGAAGCTTTCTTT
CDR3aa: CASSRGGGRHSPNTEAFF

v_gene: TRBV19
d_gene: NA
j_gene: TRBJ1-5
abundance: NA
CDR3nt: TGTGCCAGTAATGAGTCGGGTCGTAGCAATCAGCCCCAGCATTTT
CDR3aa: CASNESGRSNQPQHF

v_gene: TRBV2
d_gene: NA
j_gene: TRBJ2-1
abundance: once
CDR3nt: TGTGCCAGGGCACCCTTAGGAGGGGAAGGGACCAATGAGCAGTTCTTC
CDR3aa: CARAPLGGEGTNEQFF

v_gene: TRBV9
d_gene: TRBD1
j_gene: TRBJ1-2
abundance: NA
CDR3nt: TGTGCCAGCAGTTCACAGGGGCCCAGGGGTGGCTACACCTTC
CDR3aa: CASSSQGPRGGYTF

v_gene: TRBV11-2
d_gene: TRBD1
j_gene: TRBJ1-2
abundance: NA
CDR3nt: TGTGCCAGCAGCCCGACAGGGGAAAAAGGCTACACCTTC
CDR3aa: CASSPTGEKGYTF

v_gene: TRBV7-9
d_gene: NA
j_gene: TRBJ1-2
abundance: once
CDR3nt: TGTGCCAGCAGCTTAGCGGGGGGGAACTATGGCTACACCTTC
CDR3aa: CASSLAGGNYGYTF

v_gene: TRBV11-2
d_gene: TRBD1
j_gene: TRBJ2-2
abundance: NA
CDR3nt: TGTGCCAGCAGCTTTCTGCGACAGGGGGCCGATACCGGGGAGCTGTTTTTT
CDR3aa: CASSFLRQGADTGELFF

v_gene: TRBV5-6
d_gene: TRBD1
j_gene: TRBJ1-3
abundance: few
CDR3nt: TGTGCCAGCAGCCTTATGACAGGGGAAGGAAACACCATATATTTT
CDR3aa: CASSLMTGEGNTIYF

v_gene: TRBV6-5
d_gene: TRBD1
j_gene: TRBJ1-4
abundance: NA
CDR3nt: TGTGCCAGAGGGACAGGGAATGAAAAACTGTTTTTT
CDR3aa: CARGTGNEKLFF

v_gene: TRBV3-1/TRBV3-2
d_gene: NA
j_gene: TRBJ2-1
abundance: NA
CDR3nt: TGTGCCAGCAGCCAAGGGACACCCGAGCAGTTCTTC
CDR3aa: CASSQGTPEQFF

v_gene: TRBV27
d_gene: TRBD1
j_gene: TRBJ1-6
abundance: NA
CDR3nt: TGTGCCCCAATAACAGAAGGCGGGACAGGGACTTTATATAATTCACCCCTCCACTTT
CDR3aa: CAPITEGGTGTLYNSPLHF

v_gene: TRBV28
d_gene: TRBD1
j_gene: TRBJ1-6
abundance: NA
CDR3nt: TGTGCCAGCAGCCGACGGACAGGGGTGGGAAATTCACCCCTCCACTTT
CDR3aa: CASSRRTGVGNSPLHF

v_gene: TRBV10-1
d_gene: TRBD1
j_gene: TRBJ1-3
abundance: NA
CDR3nt: TGCGCCAGCAGTGAGTCGTGGACAGGACCTGGAAACACCATATATTTT
CDR3aa: CASSESWTGPGNTIYF

v_gene: TRBV14
d_gene: NA
j_gene: TRBJ1-2
abundance: few
CDR3nt: TGTGCCAGCAGCCAAAACCCCGGGGGACTGAGTCACACCTTC
CDR3aa: CASSQNPGGLSHTF

v_gene: TRBV3-1/TRBV3-2
d_gene: NA
j_gene: TRBJ1-3
abundance: once
CDR3nt: TGTGCCAGCAGCCAAGGTGTCAACTCTGGAAACACCATATATTTT
CDR3aa: CASSQGVNSGNTIYF

v_gene: TRBV29-1
d_gene: TRBD1
j_gene: TRBJ2-7
abundance: NA
CDR3nt: TGCAGCGTTGAAGATTGGACAGGGGGCGCGGGCGAGCAGTACTTC
CDR3aa: CSVEDWTGGAGEQYF

v_gene: TRBV25-1
d_gene: NA
j_gene: TRBJ1-5
abundance: NA
CDR3nt: TGTGCCAGCAGCCAAACTGGAACGGGAGGCAATCAGCCCCAGCATTTT
CDR3aa: CASSQTGTGGNQPQHF

v_gene: TRBV4-1
d_gene: NA
j_gene: TRBJ2-3
abundance: few
CDR3nt: TGCGCCAGCAGCCAAGATCCGGGATATACGCAGTATTTT
CDR3aa: CASSQDPGYTQYF

v_gene: TRBV19
d_gene: NA
j_gene: TRBJ2-5
abundance: NA
CDR3nt: TGTGCCAGTAGTAGTTACAGGAGCCAAGAGACCCAGTACTTC
CDR3aa: CASSSYRSQETQYF

v_gene: TRBV6-1
d_gene: TRBD1
j_gene: TRBJ1-1
abundance: NA
CDR3nt: TGTGCCAGCATCGTGGGACAGGCATACACTGAAGCTTTCTTT
CDR3aa: CASIVGQAYTEAFF

v_gene: TRBV6-4
d_gene: TRBD1
j_gene: TRBJ2-2
abundance: NA
CDR3nt: TGTGCCAGCAGTAGAGGCCAGGGGGCCGGGGAGCTGTTTTTT
CDR3aa: CASSRGQGAGELFF

v_gene: TRBV5-4
d_gene: NA
j_gene: TRBJ1-6
abundance: NA
CDR3nt: TGTGCCAGCAGTTGGGACATCGGGGATTCACCCCTCCACTTT
CDR3aa: CASSWDIGDSPLHF

v_gene: TRBV6-1
d_gene: NA
j_gene: TRBJ2-1
abundance: NA
CDR3nt: TGTGCCAGCAGTGAAGCCTCAGGTAATGAGCAGTTCTTC
CDR3aa: CASSEASGNEQFF

v_gene: TRBV28
d_gene: NA
j_gene: TRBJ1-5
abundance: NA
CDR3nt: TGTGCCAGCAGCTCCCCGGGCAATCAGCCCCAGCATTTT
CDR3aa: CASSSPGNQPQHF

v_gene: TRBV2
d_gene: TRBD1
j_gene: TRBJ1-6
abundance: NA
CDR3nt: TGTGCCAGCAGTGAAGCCCTAACAGGGGGCGGAACACCCCTCCACTTT
CDR3aa: CASSEALTGGGTPLHF

v_gene: TRBV28
d_gene: NA
j_gene: TRBJ1-6
abundance: once
CDR3nt: TGTGCCAGCAGTTTGGACATTGGGGTTTTAAAGTCACCCCTCCACTTT
CDR3aa: CASSLDIGVLKSPLHF

v_gene: TRBV5-1
d_gene: NA
j_gene: TRBJ1-1
abundance: NA
CDR3nt: TGCGCCAGCAGCTTGGGGCCACAAAAGGGGACTGAAGCTTTCTTT
CDR3aa: CASSLGPQKGTEAFF

v_gene: TRBV19
d_gene: NA
j_gene: TRBJ1-3
abundance: NA
CDR3nt: TGTGCCAGTAGTATTTTGAGGCAAATCGACGGAAACACCATATATTTT
CDR3aa: CASSILRQIDGNTIYF

v_gene: TRBV3-1/TRBV3-2
d_gene: TRBD1
j_gene: TRBJ1-4
abundance: once
CDR3nt: TGTGCCAGCAGCCAGCAGGGGGCAGGGGGCGAAAAACTGTTTTTT
CDR3aa: CASSQQGAGGEKLFF

v_gene: TRBV3-1/TRBV3-2
d_gene: NA
j_gene: TRBJ1-1
abundance: NA
CDR3nt: TGTGCCAGCAGGCGGGCAGGGGAGAACACTGAAGCTTTCTTT
CDR3aa: CASRRAGENTEAFF

v_gene: TRBV7-2
d_gene: TRBD1
j_gene: TRBJ2-5
abundance: NA
CDR3nt: TGTGCCAGCAGCTTCACCGGGACAGCGGCGGAGACCCAGTACTTC
CDR3aa: CASSFTGTAAETQYF

v_gene: TRBV5-4
d_gene: TRBD2
j_gene: TRBJ2-2
abundance: NA
CDR3nt: TGTGCCAGCAGCTTGGAACGGGGGGGCACCGGGGAGCTGTTTTTT
CDR3aa: CASSLERGGTGELFF

v_gene: TRBV27
d_gene: TRBD1
j_gene: TRBJ1-2
abundance: NA
CDR3nt: TGTGCCAGCAGTCAGCAGGGGGCAGCCTATGGCTACACCTTC
CDR3aa: CASSQQGAAYGYTF

v_gene: TRBV19
d_gene: TRBD1
j_gene: TRBJ1-1
abundance: NA
CDR3nt: TGTGCCAGTAGTCCAACGGACAGGGGGAACACTGAAGCTTTCTTT
CDR3aa: CASSPTDRGNTEAFF